The clone carrying this TCR beta chain was seen more than once but under ten times. Original methodology: Nucleated cell counts were estimated from reference gene primer amplification. Clones were sequenced by immunoSEQ multiplex PCR, and TCRdb holds only the in-frame ones, with some missing. The V and J calls and clone size were taken over from that table, and D and trimming were inferred from the DNA. The sample holds hundreds of thousands of clones, around 90% seen once. This sample was taken from a study of blood T cell repertoires in COVID-19. Study summary: Italy, Spain and the United States were the sources of the convalescent and acute COVID-19 samples. Sample material is recorded as cDNA or gDNA derived from T cells, B-cell-depleted T cells, or PBMCs.

Germline CDR1 is SGHTA and CDR2 is FQGTGA. The CDR3 is 13 residues long. The ends were cut back, 0 bases at V and 2 bases at J, with 4 bases in the middle. The origin of this receptor is a man in his fifties or sixties who had recovered from COVID-19. The rearrangement links TRBV7-3 to TRBJ1-1; D is uncertain. Sample: peripheral blood. CDR3 nucleotides: TGTGCCAGCAGCTTAACGAGAAACACTGAAGCTTTCTTT. Translation: CASSLTRNTEAFF.